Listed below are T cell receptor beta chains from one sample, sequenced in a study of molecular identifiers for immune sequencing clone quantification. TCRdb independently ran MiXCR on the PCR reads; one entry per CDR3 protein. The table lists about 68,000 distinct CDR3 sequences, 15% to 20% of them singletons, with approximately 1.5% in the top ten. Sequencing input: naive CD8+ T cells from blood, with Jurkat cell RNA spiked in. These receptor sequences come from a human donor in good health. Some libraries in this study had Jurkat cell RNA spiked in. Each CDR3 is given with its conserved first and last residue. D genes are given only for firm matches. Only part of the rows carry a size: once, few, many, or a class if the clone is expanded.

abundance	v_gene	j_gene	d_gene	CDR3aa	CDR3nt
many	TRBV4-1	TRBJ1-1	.	CASSPEGAIEAFF	TGCGCCAGCAGCCCCGAAGGGGCTATTGAAGCTTTCTTT
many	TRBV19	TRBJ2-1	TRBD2	CASLSGTRNEQFF	TGTGCCAGTCTAAGCGGGACTCGGAATGAGCAGTTCTTC
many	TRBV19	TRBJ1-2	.	CASNGFYGYTF	TGTGCCAGTAACGGATTCTATGGCTACACCTTC
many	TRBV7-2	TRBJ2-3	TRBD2	CASSLIPGGSTDTQYF	TGTGCCAGCAGCTTAATTCCGGGAGGCAGCACAGATACGCAGTATTTT
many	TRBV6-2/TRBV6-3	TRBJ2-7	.	CASSSYQDRVHEQYF	TGTGCCAGCAGCTCTTATCAGGACAGAGTTCACGAGCAGTACTTC
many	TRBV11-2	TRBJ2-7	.	CASSSELERTPEQYF	TGTGCCAGCAGCTCCGAACTAGAGCGGACTCCCGAGCAGTACTTC
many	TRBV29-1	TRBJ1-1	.	CSVAHGTEAFF	TGCAGCGTCGCACATGGCACTGAAGCTTTCTTT
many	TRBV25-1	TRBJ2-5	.	CASSATDQETQYF	TGTGCCAGCAGTGCCACGGACCAAGAGACCCAGTACTTC
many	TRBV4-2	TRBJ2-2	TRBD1	CASSQGGTGYGRNTGELFF	TGTGCCAGCAGCCAAGGGGGGACAGGATATGGGAGAAACACCGGGGAGCTGTTTTTT
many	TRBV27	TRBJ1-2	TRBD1	CASALTTGVNYGYTF	TGTGCCAGCGCCCTTACCACAGGGGTTAACTATGGCTACACCTTC
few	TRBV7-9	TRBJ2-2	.	CASSSGVTGELFF	TGTGCCAGCAGCTCGGGAGTAACCGGGGAGCTGTTTTTT
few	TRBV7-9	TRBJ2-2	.	CASSHYTGGNTGELFF	TGTGCCAGCAGCCATTATACGGGGGGCAACACCGGGGAGCTGTTTTTT
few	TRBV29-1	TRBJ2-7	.	CSVAGGLSYEQYF	TGCAGCGTTGCCGGGGGTCTTTCCTACGAGCAGTACTTC
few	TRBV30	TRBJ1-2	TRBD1	CAWSPGQGYGYTF	TGTGCCTGGAGCCCGGGACAGGGCTATGGCTACACCTTC
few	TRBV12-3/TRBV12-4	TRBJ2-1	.	CASSLSGSGQFF	TGTGCCAGCAGTTTATCCGGGAGTGGGCAGTTCTTC
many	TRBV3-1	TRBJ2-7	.	CASSQGELYEQYF	TGTGCCAGCAGCCAAGGCGAGCTATACGAGCAGTACTTC
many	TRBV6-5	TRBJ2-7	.	CASSLLALSYEQYF	TGTGCCAGCAGCCTACTAGCCCTCAGCTACGAGCAGTACTTC
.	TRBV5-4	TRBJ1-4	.	CASSLAGGSTNEKLFF	TGTGCCAGCAGCTTGGCGGGGGGTTCAACTAATGAAAAACTGTTTTTT
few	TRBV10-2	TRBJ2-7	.	CASTFSGTTYEQYF	TGCGCCAGCACCTTCAGCGGAACGACCTACGAGCAGTACTTC
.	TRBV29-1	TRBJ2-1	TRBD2	CSAETSGRDNEQSF	TGCAGCGCTGAGACTAGCGGCAGAGACAATGAGCAGTCCTTC
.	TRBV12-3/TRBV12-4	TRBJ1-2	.	CASRIGYRYTF	TGTGCCAGCAGGATTGGATATCGCTACACCTTC
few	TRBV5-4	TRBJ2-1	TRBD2	CASSLFGLASYNEQFF	TGTGCCAGCAGCTTGTTTGGACTAGCGAGCTACAATGAGCAGTTCTTC
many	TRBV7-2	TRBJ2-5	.	CASSTQALTTAPETQYF	TGTGCCAGCAGTACCCAAGCTCTAACCACGGCGCCGGAGACCCAGTACTTC
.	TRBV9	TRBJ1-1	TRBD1	CASSQGAGTEAFF	TGTGCCAGCAGCCAGGGGGCGGGCACTGAAGCTTTCTTT
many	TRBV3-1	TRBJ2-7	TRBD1	CASSPQGASYEQYF	TGTGCCAGCAGCCCACAGGGGGCGTCCTACGAGCAGTACTTC
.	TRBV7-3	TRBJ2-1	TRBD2	CASSPNAGGYYNEQFF	TGTGCCAGCAGCCCCAATGCGGGAGGGTATTACAATGAGCAGTTCTTC
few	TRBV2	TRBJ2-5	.	CASSETTQETQYF	TGTGCCAGCAGTGAAACTACCCAAGAGACCCAGTACTTC
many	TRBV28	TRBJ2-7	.	CASSLDSYYEQYF	TGTGCCAGCAGTTTAGATAGTTACTACGAGCAGTACTTC
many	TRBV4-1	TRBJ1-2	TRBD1	CASRIPGQSNYGYTF	TGCGCCAGCAGGATCCCGGGACAGTCTAACTATGGCTACACCTTC
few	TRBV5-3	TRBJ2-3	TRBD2	CASSLSGVSSTDTQYF	TGTGCCAGCAGCCTTAGCGGGGTGTCGAGCACAGATACGCAGTATTTT
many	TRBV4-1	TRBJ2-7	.	CASSEQGLGEQYF	TGCGCCAGCAGTGAACAGGGTCTGGGGGAGCAGTACTTC
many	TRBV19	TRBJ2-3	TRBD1	CASSQTGFSTDTQYF	TGTGCCAGTAGCCAGACAGGGTTTAGCACAGATACGCAGTATTTT
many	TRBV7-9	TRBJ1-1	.	CASSRVRGLDTEAFF	TGTGCCAGCAGCCGCGTTCGGGGGCTTGACACTGAAGCTTTCTTT